The 31 T cell receptor beta chains presented below share a single source sample, sequenced in a study of blood T cell repertoires in COVID-19. Clones were read by immunoSEQ multiplex PCR, and TCRdb kept only the in-frame ones, dropping some. Of over 50,000 clones listed, approximately 83% are singletons. Material: peripheral blood. All receptors come from a human donor in a cohort sampled during active COVID-19.

This sequence joins TRBV7-9 and TRBJ2-5, with TRBD1 identical over 10 bases. Germline V gene sequence: CDR1 SEHNR, CDR2 FQNEAQ (reference sequence). This CDR3 has 17 residues. V trimming: 5 bases; J trimming: 2 bases; junction bases outside the gene matches: 11. CDR3 sequence (DNA): TGTGCCAGCAGCGGACAGGGGGGTCAAGTCGTTCAAGAGACCCAGTACTTC. Its protein product is CASSGQGGQVVQETQYF.

The chain employs TRBV27 and TRBJ1-1, with 7 bases fitting TRBD1. The V and J ends lost 6 bases and 4 bases, in that order; junction bases with no gene match: 11. Germline loops: CDR1 MNHEY, CDR2 SMNVEV (reference sequence). This CDR3 is built from 15 residues. CDR3 loop: CASSWTGGVSTEAFF. The DNA of the CDR3 is TGTGCCAGCAGCTGGACAGGCGGGGTTAGCACTGAAGCTTTCTTT.

The count of this clone is one. This chain's CDR3 is CASNPRDGYGYTF. DNA of the CDR3: TGCGCCAGCAATCCCAGGGATGGGTATGGCTACACCTTC. The chain employs TRBV5-1 and TRBJ1-2, with D possibly TRBD1 on 5 matching bases. The CDR3 contains 13 residues. V shed 6 bases and J shed 5 bases, with 14 bases lying between them. CDR1 and CDR2 (germline): SGHRS, YFSETQ.

This clone has just one count. The V gene is TRBV7-2, the J gene TRBJ2-5; unclear D gene. The V gene lost 5 bases and the J gene lost 1 base, with 14 bases spanning the gap. The CDR3 totals 15 residues. Per the germline V gene, CDR1 is SGHTA and CDR2 is FQGNSA. The CDR3: CASSPSGSRQETQYF. In nucleotides, the CDR3 is TGTGCCAGCAGCCCCTCCGGGTCCCGCCAAGAGACCCAGTACTTC.

V gene TRBV19 combines with J gene TRBJ2-6; 12 positions agree with TRBD1. CDR3 length: 19 amino acids. Losses at the gene ends were 0 bases for V and 4 bases for J; bases not matched to a gene: 7. The germline V gene encodes CDR1 LNHDA and CDR2 SQIVND (reference sequence). The CDR3 protein is CASSIDGTGGAAGANVLTF. CDR3 sequence (DNA): TGTGCCAGTAGTATAGATGGGACAGGGGGCGCGGCCGGGGCCAACGTCCTGACTTTC. Together with reference TRBV19 and TRBJ2-6, the CDR3 gives the full variable domain: DGGITQSPKYLFRKEGQNVTLSCEQNLNHDAMYWYRQDPGQGLRLIYYSQIVNDFQKGDIAEGYSVSREKKESFPLTVTSAQKNPTAFYLCASSIDGTGGAAGANVLTFGAGSRLTVL.

This chain connects TRBV28 to TRBJ1-1, with D uncertain. The CDR3 runs to 15 residues. The germline gives CDR1 MDHEN, CDR2 SYDVKM. Trimming took off 2 bases at V and 1 base at J, with 11 bases between the two ends. CDR3 coding DNA: TGTGCCAGCAGTTTAACCCAGCGGGCGAACACTGAAGCTTTCTTT. Its protein is CASSLTQRANTEAFF.

The rearrangement links TRBV5-6 to TRBJ2-5; 7 positions agree with TRBD1. Germline CDR1 is SGHDT and CDR2 is YYEEEE. V lost 4 bases, J lost 4 bases, and 4 bases stayed unmatched. There are 13 residues in the CDR3. In DNA, the CDR3 is TGTGCCAGCAGCGATCGGGACAGAGAGACCCAGTACTTC. Its translation is CASSDRDRETQYF. Complete variable domain (other parts from reference TRBV5-6 and TRBJ2-5): DAGVTQSPTHLIKTRGQQVTLRCSPKSGHDTVSWYQQALGQGPQFIFQYYEEEERQRGNFPDRFSGHQFPNYSSELNVNALLLGDSALYLCASSDRDRETQYFGPGTRLLVL.

This clone has a handful of counts. The chain couples TRBV9 to TRBJ2-1; 10 nucleotides align to TRBD2. In germline, CDR1 is SGDLS, CDR2 YYNGEE. CDR3 size: 15 residues. The J segment lost 4 bases and the V segment lost 0 bases, leaving 1 base of the junction unmatched. CDR3 in amino acids: CASSVVLAGYNEQFF. The DNA of the CDR3 is TGTGCCAGCAGCGTAGTACTAGCGGGGTACAATGAGCAGTTCTTC.

This sequence joins TRBV19 and TRBJ1-5, with D maybe TRBD1 (5 bases). Germline V CDR1 and CDR2: LNHDA, SQIVND (reference sequence). The CDR3 runs to 16 residues. The ends were cut back, 6 bases at V and 2 bases at J, with 17 bases in the middle. Written as DNA, the CDR3 is TGTGCCAGTAGGATGAAAGACAGCGGGGGCAATCAGCCCCAGCATTTT. Translating gives CASRMKDSGGNQPQHF.

The V and J genes are TRBV6-4 and TRBJ2-1, with D perhaps TRBD1 (5 bases). The CDR3 runs 16 residues. V shed 6 bases and J shed 4 bases, with 19 bases lying between them. Germline V gene lookup returns CDR1 MRHNA and CDR2 SNTAGT. As DNA, the CDR3 is TGTGCCAGCAGCAAGAGAGGCGACAGCCCGTACAATGAGCAGTTCTTC. Amino acids: CASSKRGDSPYNEQFF.

J is TRBJ2-1 and V is TRBV9; D is unresolved. Germline CDR1 SGDLS, CDR2 YYNGEE. V dropped 3 bases and J dropped 0 bases, with 16 bases sitting between them. The CDR3 covers 17 residues. CDR3 amino acids: CASSAHVGESSYNEQFF. The CDR3 DNA reads TGTGCCAGCAGCGCCCACGTAGGAGAGAGCTCCTACAATGAGCAGTTCTTC.

The CDR3 region is CASSYAGLAGDHEQYF. CDR3 DNA: TGTGCCAGCAGTTACGCGGGACTAGCGGGAGACCACGAGCAGTACTTC. The chain recombines TRBV6-6 with TRBJ2-7, with 14 positions matching TRBD2. The CDR3 totals 16 residues. Per germline, CDR1 MNHNY and CDR2 SVGAGI (reference sequence). J gave up 5 bases and V 2 bases, and 5 bases lay outside the gene matches.

This clone has just one count. The chain combines TRBV28 with TRBJ1-5, with 8 bases identical to TRBD1. The V gene's germline CDR1 is MDHEN and CDR2 SYDVKM. The ends lost 10 bases at V and 6 bases at J; junction bases unmatched: 14. The CDR3 is 15 residues long. The CDR3 nucleotides are TGTGCCATTTCCCGACAGGGGCCAGCGGGTCAGCCCCAGCATTTT. This gives the protein CAISRQGPAGQPQHF.

The V call is TRBV19, the J call TRBJ2-1; maybe TRBD2 (6 bases). V lost 7 bases, J lost 4 bases, and 17 bases lay in between. The CDR3 runs to 15 residues. Germline V lookup: CDR1 LNHDA, CDR2 SQIVND (reference sequence). In DNA, the CDR3 is TGTGCCAGTACCCGGGACTCTAGGGATTACAATGAGCAGTTCTTC. Amino acid sequence: CASTRDSRDYNEQFF.

This chain connects TRBV6-1 to TRBJ1-3, with D possibly TRBD1 on 6 matching bases. The length of the CDR3 is 16 residues. The V end lost 3 bases, the J end lost 2 bases, and 14 bases lay between the germline ends. CDR1 is MNHNS, CDR2 SASEGT, per germline. In nucleotides, the CDR3 is TGTGCCAGCAGTGAGAGGACGGGGGGCCCTGGAAACACCATATATTTT. This codes for CASSERTGGPGNTIYF.

The chain combines TRBV6-5 with TRBJ1-2; TRBD1 aligns across 9 bases. This CDR3 is built from 15 residues. V shed 6 bases and J 2 bases; nucleotides not matched to a gene: 7. Germline CDR1 MNHEY, CDR2 SVGAGI. CDR3 protein: CASSSLGTGNYGYTF. CDR3 nucleotide sequence: TGTGCCAGCAGCTCCCTTGGGACAGGGAACTATGGCTACACCTTC.

The chain carries TRBV25-1 and TRBJ1-4, with 7 positions matching TRBD1. The CDR3 has 16 residues. Germline lookup yields CDR1 MGHDK and CDR2 SYGVNS. V lost 4 bases to trimming and J lost 6 bases; unmatched junction nucleotides: 11. CDR3 amino acids: CASSGHDRESYEKLFF. CDR3 bases: TGTGCCAGCAGTGGCCATGACAGGGAATCGTATGAAAAACTGTTTTTT.

This sequence joins TRBV28 and TRBJ1-5, with TRBD1 identical over 7 bases. CDR3 size: 14 residues. Trimming cost V 3 bases and J 9 bases; bases outside gene matches: 8. Germline CDR1 MDHEN, CDR2 SYDVKM. Here the CDR3 DNA reads TGTGCCAGCAGTTTTACAGGGGTGGTGGTGCCCCAGCATTTT. It encodes CASSFTGVVVPQHF.

CDR3 DNA sequence: TGTGCCAGCAGTTCTACAGCCTCTGGAAACACCATATATTTT. Its translation is CASSSTASGNTIYF. The chain employs TRBV7-2 and TRBJ1-3; D unclear. The V end was cut by 6 bases, the J end by 0 bases, with 9 bases between. CDR1 is SGHTA and CDR2 is FQGNSA in the germline V gene. The CDR3 totals 14 residues.

This clone occurred a few times. V usage is TRBV19 and J usage is TRBJ2-7; 8 nucleotides agree with TRBD2. The CDR3 sequence is 14 residues long. V lost 5 bases to trimming and J lost 4 bases; unmatched junction nucleotides: 7. In germline, CDR1 is LNHDA, CDR2 SQIVND (reference sequence). This chain's CDR3 is CASSSAGGGYEQYF. DNA of the CDR3: TGTGCCAGTAGTTCCGCGGGAGGAGGGTACGAGCAGTACTTC.

The chain is built from TRBV11-3 and TRBJ2-5, with unresolved D. Germline CDR1 is SGHNT and CDR2 is YENEEA. Trimming took 1 base from V and 1 from J, leaving 7 bases between them. The CDR3 has 14 residues. Here the CDR3 reads CASSLGLLQETQYF. CDR3 bases: TGTGCCAGCAGCTTAGGTCTCCTCCAAGAGACCCAGTACTTC.

The V call is TRBV28, the J call TRBJ2-1; 10 bases align to TRBD2. The germline V gene encodes CDR1 MDHEN and CDR2 SYDVKM. CDR3 size: 15 residues. Germline trimming cut 2 bases from V and 10 bases from J; bases unmatched to any gene: 8. CDR3: CASSLGLAGEREQFF. In DNA form, the CDR3 reads TGTGCCAGCAGTTTAGGGCTAGCGGGGGAAAGGGAGCAGTTCTTC. The whole variable domain, filled in from reference TRBV28 and TRBJ2-1, reads DVKVTQSSRYLVKRTGEKVFLECVQDMDHENMFWYRQDPGLGLRLIYFSYDVKMKEKGDIPEGYSVSREKKERFSLILESASTNQTSMYLCASSLGLAGEREQFFGPGTRLTVL.

CDR3 amino acids: CSVALEVDTQYF. The CDR3 DNA is TGCAGCGTTGCCCTAGAGGTAGATACGCAGTATTTT. The rearrangement joins TRBV29-1 to TRBJ2-3; D is unclear. Trimming shortened V by 4 bases and J by 5 bases, and 10 bases separated the two germline ends. The CDR3 is 12 amino acids. Germline V gene lookup returns CDR1 SQVTM and CDR2 ANQGSEA.

Comments on this clone: Other DNA sequences in this specimen translate into the identical CDR3. The chain recombines TRBV5-1 with TRBJ2-2; perhaps TRBD1 as D (6 bases). The CDR3 consists of 16 residues. From germline, CDR1 is SGHRS and CDR2 YFSETQ. V lost 0 bases to trimming and J lost 4 bases, with 13 bases between them. CDR3 coding DNA: TGCGCCAGCAGCTTGGTGGCAGGGGAAGGCACCGGGGAGCTGTTTTTT. It yields the protein CASSLVAGEGTGELFF.

The chain has TRBV28 and TRBJ2-7; 9 nucleotides line up with TRBD2. The CDR3 runs 14 residues. Germline V CDR1 and CDR2: MDHEN, SYDVKM. With 5 bases clipped from V and 0 bases from J, the junction kept 2 bases outside the gene matches. This CDR3 is CASSASGDSYEQYF. The CDR3 DNA reads TGTGCCAGCAGTGCTAGCGGGGACTCCTACGAGCAGTACTTC.

This clone was seen just once. The gene calls are TRBV18 and TRBJ2-7; no clear D gene. CDR3 length: 14 amino acids. Between the trimmed V and J ends, which lost 3 bases and 0 bases, there was a span of 9 bases. Germline V CDR1 and CDR2: KGHSH, LQKENI. CDR3 in DNA: TGTGCCAGCTCACCGACAATTCCCTCCTACGAGCAGTACTTC. Its translation: CASSPTIPSYEQYF.

The V call is TRBV11-2, the J call TRBJ2-1; D may be TRBD2 (5 bases). Deletions cut 8 bases from V and 4 bases from J, with 12 bases between. Looked up from germline, CDR1 is SGHAT and CDR2 is FQNNGV. There are 13 residues in the CDR3. The CDR3 loop reads CASGPGEYNEQFF. CDR3 coding DNA: TGTGCCAGCGGCCCTGGGGAGTACAATGAGCAGTTCTTC.

This chain uses TRBV27 with TRBJ2-1; perhaps TRBD2 as D (6 bases). V lost 2 bases and J 6 bases, leaving 11 bases between the germline ends. The V gene's germline CDR1 is MNHEY and CDR2 SMNVEV (reference sequence). This CDR3 contains 14 residues. CDR3: CASSLGGNGNEQFF. DNA of the CDR3: TGTGCCAGCAGTTTAGGGGGGAATGGCAATGAGCAGTTCTTC.

The chain uses TRBV10-3 and TRBJ2-1, with unresolved D. The CDR3 is 15 residues long. Germline CDR1 ENHRY, CDR2 SYGVKD. Trimming pared 8 bases from V and 2 bases from J, leaving 16 bases between. For the CDR3, the DNA is TGTGCCATCTCCATAGATCTTAGCCCCTACAATGAGCAGTTCTTC. It is translated as CAISIDLSPYNEQFF.

The V gene is TRBV7-3, the J gene TRBJ2-3; D uncertain. Trimming shortened V by 5 bases and J by 2 bases, and 8 bases separated the two germline ends. CDR1 and CDR2 (germline): SGHTA, FQGTGA. The CDR3 is 13 amino acids. In nucleotides, the CDR3 is TGTGCCAGCAGCCCCACTAACACAGATACGCAGTATTTT. It is translated as CASSPTNTDTQYF.

The chain links TRBV6-5 to TRBJ2-7, with D possibly being TRBD2 (5 bases). Deletions cut 3 bases from V and 4 bases from J, with 16 bases between. The CDR3 contains 15 residues. Germline lookup yields CDR1 MNHEY and CDR2 SVGAGI. The CDR3 nucleotides are TGTGCCAGCAGTTATAGACCGGAGGCAATTTACGAGCAGTACTTC. Translating gives CASSYRPEAIYEQYF.